Presented here are 8 T cell receptor beta chains from one specimen sequenced in a study of T cells in Graves' hyperthyroidism and ophthalmopathy. RNA transcripts served as the template for amplifying TCR beta CDR3 regions. HTBI primers were employed in a first-round RT-PCR of the TCR CDR3. TCRdb reprocessed the multiplex PCR reads via MiXCR and lists one record per CDR3 protein. The sample lists a few hundred thousand distinct CDR3 sequences; around 16% were seen once. The sample consisted of blood. The origin of the receptors is a woman younger than 30 with Graves' hyperthyroidism.

This clonotype was detected only a few times. The CDR3 DNA sequence: TGTGCCAGCACTGCATTGGGGGCGAGTAATGAAAAACTGTTTTTT. Amino acid sequence: CASTALGASNEKLFF. This rearrangement joins TRBV7-9 to TRBJ1-4; TRBD1 might be the D (6 bases). Deletions cut 7 bases from V and 4 bases from J, with 16 bases between. The CDR3 consists of 15 residues. CDR1 and CDR2 (germline): SEHNR, FQNEAQ (reference sequence).

This clonotype was counted a few times. This sequence joins TRBV5-1 and TRBJ2-5; 7 nucleotides match TRBD2. This CDR3 is 14 amino acids long. J gave up 3 bases and V 2 bases, and 4 bases lay outside the gene matches. Germline V gene lookup returns CDR1 SGHRS and CDR2 YFSETQ. CDR3 nucleotide sequence: TGCGCCAGCAGCTTTACTAGCGTGAAAGAGACCCAGTACTTC. This gives the protein CASSFTSVKETQYF.

The chain couples TRBV20-1 to TRBJ2-1; D remains ambiguous. The CDR3 has 12 amino acids. The ends were cut back, 3 bases at V and 6 bases at J, with 9 bases in the middle. The V gene's germline CDR1 is DFQATT and CDR2 SNEGSKA (reference sequence). This CDR3 reads CSARPLSNEQFF. The DNA of the CDR3 is TGCAGTGCTAGGCCCTTGAGCAATGAGCAGTTCTTC.

This clonotype was seen many times. The V gene is TRBV5-1, the J gene TRBJ2-1; the D call may be TRBD1 or TRBD2 (5 bases each). CDR1 SGHRS and CDR2 YFSETQ come from the germline V gene. The CDR3 is made up of 14 amino acids. V lost 2 bases and J lost 4, with 10 bases in between. The chain's CDR3 is CASSFGTQYNEQFF. CDR3 coding DNA: TGCGCCAGCAGCTTCGGGACGCAGTACAATGAGCAGTTCTTC. Combining the CDR3 with reference TRBV5-1 and TRBJ2-1 gives the whole variable domain KAGVTQTPRYLIKTRGQQVTLSCSPISGHRSVSWYQQTPGQGLQFLFEYFSETQRNKGNFPGRFSGRQFSNSRSEMNVSTLELGDSALYLCASSFGTQYNEQFFGPGTRLTVL.

At least ten counts were recorded for this clonotype. The chain couples TRBV4-1 to TRBJ2-7, with D maybe TRBD2 (5 bases). The CDR3 has 15 amino acids. V lost 8 bases, J lost 3 bases, and 20 bases lay in between. CDR1 MGHRA and CDR2 YSYEKL come from the germline V gene. Written as DNA, the CDR3 is TGCGCCAGCGCGCTTCTCCTTCGGGGAGACTACGAGCAGTACTTC. Its translation: CASALLLRGDYEQYF.

This clonotype was recorded a few times. The chain uses TRBV20-1 and TRBJ2-7, with 9 bases identical to TRBD2. The CDR3 runs to 15 residues. Unmatched junction bases numbered 7, after V lost 0 bases and J lost 4 bases. Germline CDR1 DFQATT, CDR2 SNEGSKA (reference sequence). CDR3 DNA: TGCAGTGCTAGAGATCCCGGGACTAGCCCGTACGAGCAGTACTTC. Protein sequence: CSARDPGTSPYEQYF.

The J gene is TRBJ2-3, the V gene TRBV5-4; D is perhaps TRBD1 or TRBD2 (6 bases each). Germline V lookup: CDR1 SGHNT, CDR2 YYREEE (reference sequence). V dropped 1 base and J dropped 1 base, with 13 bases sitting between them. The CDR3 is 16 residues long. The CDR3 loop is CASSLTWGAGTDTQYF. Here the CDR3 DNA reads TGTGCCAGCAGCTTGACTTGGGGGGCCGGCACAGATACGCAGTATTTT.

This clonotype came up many times. The V and J genes are TRBV3-1 and TRBJ2-3, with 7 bases fitting TRBD2. J gave up 4 bases and V 2 bases, and 6 bases lay outside the gene matches. This CDR3 is built from 15 residues. The germline V gene encodes CDR1 LGHDT and CDR2 YNNKEL (reference sequence). The CDR3 bases are TGTGCCAGCAGCCAAACCGGGACTACCCCAGATACGCAGTATTTT. Translating it yields CASSQTGTTPDTQYF.